The text below deals with one T cell receptor beta chain. Antigen unknown. The data derive from a study of Ad26.COV2.S vaccination and SARS-CoV-2 variants. Study-level information: Recipients of Ad26.COV2.S got it intramuscularly, once or twice 56 days apart. Study-wide findings and caveats: Breadth of non-spike TCRs did not differ between vaccinees and placebo recipients.

Germline V gene sequence: CDR1 MNHEY, CDR2 SVGAGI. The CDR3 covers 13 residues. With 8 bases removed from V and 6 bases from J, the gap between germline ends came to 13 bases. The treatment here: 15 to 20 received Ad26.COV2.S at low or high dose, single or two shots; about 5 received placebo; per-sample allocation not given. The samples were gathered on day 63 after the first injection of vaccine or placebo. Produced via immunoSEQ multiplex PCR; TCRdb's table is partial and in-frame only. This table has approximately 240,000 clones, around 87% appearing once. The chain recombines TRBV6-5 with TRBJ1-4, with a tentative D call TRBD1 (5 bases). The source is a person between 18 and 65 years old who received the Ad26.COV2.S COVID-19 vaccine or a placebo. The material sequenced was peripheral blood, taken in a trial of Ad26.COV2.S vaccine versus placebo. CDR3 in amino acids: CASGRAGYEKLFF. The DNA of the CDR3 is TGTGCCAGCGGGAGGGCAGGGTATGAAAAACTGTTTTTT.